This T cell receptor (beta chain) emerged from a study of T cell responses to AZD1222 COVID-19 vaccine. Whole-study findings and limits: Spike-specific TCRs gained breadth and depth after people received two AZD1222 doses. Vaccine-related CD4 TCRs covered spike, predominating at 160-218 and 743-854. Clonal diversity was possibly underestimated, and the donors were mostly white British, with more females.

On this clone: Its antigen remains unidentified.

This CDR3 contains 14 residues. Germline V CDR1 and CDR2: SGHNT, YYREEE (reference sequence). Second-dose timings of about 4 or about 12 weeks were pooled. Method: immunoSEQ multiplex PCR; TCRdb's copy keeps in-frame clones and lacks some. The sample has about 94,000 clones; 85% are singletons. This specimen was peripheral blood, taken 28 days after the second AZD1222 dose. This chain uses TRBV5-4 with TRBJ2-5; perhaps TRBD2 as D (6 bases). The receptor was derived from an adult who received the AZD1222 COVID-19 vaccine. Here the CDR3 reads CGYSLGGMAETQYF. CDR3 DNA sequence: TGTGGCTACAGCCTCGGCGGGATGGCGGAGACCCAGTACTTC. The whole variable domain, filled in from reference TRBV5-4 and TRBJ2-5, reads ETGVTQSPTHLIKTRGQQVTLRCSSQSGHNTVSWYQQALGQGPQFIFQYYREEENGRGNFPPRFSGLQFPNYSSELNVNALELDDSALYLCGYSLGGMAETQYFGPGTRLLVL.